This T cell receptor (beta chain) was observed in a study of cytomegalovirus exposure and HLA in healthy donors. Findings and caveats of the study: In a later analysis, HLA-associated TCR beta chains were more clonally expanded than equally common others. For most TCR beta V segments, an earlier analysis put the productive rate at about 87% or about 30% of the time. Reportedly, cytomegalovirus status was diagnosed with high sensitivity and specificity.

In regard to this clone: Its antigen is still unknown.

Looked up from germline, CDR1 is SGHNT and CDR2 is YYREEE (reference sequence). There are 14 residues in the CDR3. 13 Jbeta primers and 60 Vbeta primers were used for the PCR. Using immunoSEQ multiplex PCR, the repertoire was profiled, and TCRdb retains in-frame clones only, with some absent. This sample has fewer than 200,000 clones, with roughly 89% found just once. Regarding donors, all were healthy bone marrow donors. This clonotype was obtained from a woman aged 25 to 39 in good health and CMV-seronegative. V and J are TRBV5-4 and TRBJ2-5, with 11 positions matching TRBD2. With the DNA end fitting TRBJ2-7 better, the J assignment may be wrong. Sample: PBMCs. CDR3 residues: CASNLAGGPYEQYF. Here the CDR3 DNA reads TGTGCCAGCAACTTAGCGGGGGGGCCCTACGAGCAGTACTTC.